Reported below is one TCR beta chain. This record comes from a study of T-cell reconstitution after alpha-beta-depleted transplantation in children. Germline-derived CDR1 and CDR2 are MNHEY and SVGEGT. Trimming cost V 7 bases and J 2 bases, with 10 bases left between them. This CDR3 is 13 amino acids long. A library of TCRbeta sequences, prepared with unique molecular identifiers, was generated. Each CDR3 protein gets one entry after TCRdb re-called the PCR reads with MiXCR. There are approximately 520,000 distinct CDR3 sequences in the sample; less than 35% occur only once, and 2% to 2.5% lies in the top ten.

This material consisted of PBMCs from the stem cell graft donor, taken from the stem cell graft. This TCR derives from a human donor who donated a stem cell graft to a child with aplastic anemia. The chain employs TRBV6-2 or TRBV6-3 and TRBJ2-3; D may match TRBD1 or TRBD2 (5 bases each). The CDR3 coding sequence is TGTGCCAGCACAAGGGACGCCACAGATACGCAGTATTTT. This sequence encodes CASTRDATDTQYF.